These 24 T cell receptor beta chains came from one sample sequenced in a study of molecular identifiers for immune sequencing clone quantification. TCRdb redid the calling of the PCR reads with MiXCR, one entry per CDR3 protein. This sample has just under 650,000 distinct CDR3 sequences, with approximately 20% found just once. Sequenced: naive CD8+ T cells from blood, with Jurkat cell RNA spiked in. Described subset: FACS-sorted CD8+CD4-CCR7+CD45RA+ naive T cells. The receptors shown here come from a human donor in good health. Some libraries in this study had Jurkat cell RNA spiked in.

This clonotype was seen ten or more times. The chain has TRBV5-1 and TRBJ2-7; 11 nucleotides agree with TRBD2. The CDR3 consists of 19 residues. V lost 0 bases, J lost 2 bases, and 13 bases stayed unmatched. CDR1 is SGHRS, CDR2 YFSETQ, per germline. CDR3 nucleotides: TGCGCCAGCAGCTTGGAGTTTCTGACTAGCGGGAAAACAGCCTACGAGCAGTACTTC. It is translated as CASSLEFLTSGKTAYEQYF.

On this clonotype itself: This may be a read error: a much more frequent sequence differs by one nucleotide. V usage is TRBV4-1 and J usage is TRBJ2-7; D remains unclear. Trimming removed 1 base from V and 10 bases from J, with 17 bases in between. Germline CDR1 reads MGHRA; CDR2 reads YSYEKL. The length of the CDR3 is 14 residues. The CDR3: CASSQVAGPPDQYF. As DNA, the CDR3 is TGCGCCAGCAGCCAAGTGGCAGGCCCACCCGACCAGTACTTC.

This clonotype was counted at least ten times. V usage is TRBV4-3 and J usage is TRBJ1-1; tentative D call: TRBD1 (5 bases). From germline, CDR1 is LGHNA and CDR2 YSLEER. V lost 0 bases and J lost 3, with 8 bases in between. The CDR3 length is 14 residues. The CDR3 coding sequence is TGCGCCAGCAGCCAAGACAGGGTTCACACTGAAGCTTTCTTT. Translating gives CASSQDRVHTEAFF.

The chain couples TRBV18 to TRBJ2-1, with TRBD2 as a possible D gene (6 bases). Per the germline V gene, CDR1 is KGHSH and CDR2 is LQKENI. The length of the CDR3 is 14 residues. The V gene lost 2 bases and the J gene lost 8 bases, with 13 bases spanning the gap. The CDR3 nucleotides are TGTGCCAGCTCACCAATTGCGGGGAATGATGAGCAGTTCTTC. This translates into CASSPIAGNDEQFF.

The chain combines TRBV6-2 or TRBV6-3 with TRBJ2-1, with a tentative D call TRBD2 (5 bases). This CDR3 spans 15 amino acids. Trimming removed 6 bases at V and 0 bases at J, with 12 bases between. The germline gives CDR1 MNHEY, CDR2 SVGEGT. The CDR3 sequence is CASSQTTSSYNEQFF. The CDR3 DNA reads TGTGCCAGCAGCCAGACAACTAGCTCCTACAATGAGCAGTTCTTC.

This clonotype was seen repeatedly, ten times or more. The chain links TRBV7-9 to TRBJ1-4; D remains unclear. The CDR3 consists of 14 residues. V shed 1 base and J shed 5 bases, with 8 bases lying between them. CDR1 SEHNR and CDR2 FQNEAQ come from the germline V gene (reference sequence). CDR3 sequence reads: CASSLVGGNEKLFF. CDR3 DNA sequence: TGTGCCAGCAGCTTAGTGGGCGGAAATGAAAAACTGTTTTTT.

As regards this clonotype: This clone may be a read error of a much larger clone one base away. V is TRBV7-9 and J is TRBJ2-3, with TRBD2 matching over 8 bases. The length of the CDR3 is 16 residues. Looked up from germline, CDR1 is SEHNR and CDR2 is FQNEAQ (reference sequence). Germline trimming cut 4 bases from V and 4 bases from J; bases unmatched to any gene: 10. CDR3 region: CASSSWTGGGPDTQYF. The CDR3 nucleotides are TGTGCCAGCAGCTCTTGGACTGGCGGGGGGCCAGATACGCAGTATTTT. The full variable domain, its missing parts supplied by reference TRBV7-9 and TRBJ2-3, is DTGVSQNPRHKITKRGQNVTFRCDPISEHNRLYWYRQTLGQGPEFLTYFQNEAQLEKSRLLSDRFSAERPKGSFSTLEIQRTEQGDSAMYLCASSSWTGGGPDTQYFGPGTRLTVL.

This clonotype was seen only a few times. The junction does not match germline at one end; this may be a read error. The V gene is TRBV7-8, the J gene TRBJ2-2, with D possibly being TRBD1 (6 bases). The CDR3 runs to 16 residues. Germline V lookup: CDR1 SGHVS, CDR2 FQNEAQ. The CDR3 coding sequence is TGTGCCAGCAGCAACGACAGGTTCGCGAACACCGGGGAGCCGTTTTTT. The encoded protein is CASSNDRFANTGEPFF.

This clonotype was recorded at least ten times. In nucleotides, the CDR3 is TGTGCCAGCAGTTGGACAGCAACGTCCCACCAGCATTTT. This gives the protein CASSWTATSHQHF. V is TRBV12-3 or TRBV12-4 and J is TRBJ1-5; D may be TRBD1 (6 bases). This CDR3 comprises 13 residues. Trimming removed 4 bases at V and 12 bases at J, with 16 bases between.

This clonotype was seen a handful of times. The chain has TRBV4-3 and TRBJ2-7; D is undetermined. This CDR3 has 15 amino acids. Trimming took off 4 bases at V and 7 bases at J, with 20 bases between the two ends. Looked up from germline, CDR1 is LGHNA and CDR2 is YSLEER. CDR3 sequence reads: CASSLNHNPAWEQYF. The CDR3 coding sequence is TGCGCCAGCAGCCTGAACCACAACCCTGCCTGGGAGCAGTACTTC.

In its sample, this clonotype was seen many times. V gene TRBV27 combines with J gene TRBJ2-7; TRBD2 aligns across 8 bases. The CDR3 extends over 15 amino acids. With V trimmed by 5 bases and J by 5 bases, 11 bases remained unmatched. Germline assignment: CDR1 MNHEY and CDR2 SMNVEV (reference sequence). CDR3: CASSPLLAGPHEQYF. Here the CDR3 DNA reads TGTGCCAGCAGTCCTCTTCTAGCGGGCCCACACGAGCAGTACTTC.

A word on this clonotype: Germline and junction disagree at one end, which may indicate a read error. The rearrangement links TRBV7-3 to TRBJ2-1; weak D call: TRBD2 (5 bases). Germline V lookup: CDR1 SGHTA, CDR2 FQGTGA. The CDR3 totals 13 residues. This chain's CDR3 is CASSSEDYNEQSF. In DNA, the CDR3 is TGTGCCAGCAGCTCGGAGGATTACAATGAGCAGTCCTTC.

This clonotype has a count of ten or more. The J gene is TRBJ2-7, the V gene TRBV7-2; 11 bases map to TRBD2. Trimming at V came to 3 bases and at J to 2 bases, leaving 0 bases not matched to a gene. CDR3 size: 14 residues. Germline V CDR1 and CDR2: SGHTA, FQGNSA. For the CDR3, the DNA is TGTGCCAGCAGCTTTAGCGGGGGGGCCTACGAGCAGTACTTC. Translated: CASSFSGGAYEQYF.

The chain carries TRBV5-5 and TRBJ2-7; D possibly corresponds to TRBD1 (5 bases). V was trimmed by 2 bases and J by 2 bases, leaving 11 bases between them. The CDR3 has 14 residues. Germline V gene data show CDR1 as SGHKS and CDR2 as YYEKEE (reference sequence). The CDR3 coding sequence is TGTGCCAGCAGCTTCTTAGTAGGGGCCTACGAGCAGTACTTC. Residues: CASSFLVGAYEQYF.

This clonotype has a count of ten or more. This chain links TRBV3-1 with TRBJ2-2; 10 nucleotides line up with TRBD2. Germline CDR1 reads LGHDT; CDR2 reads YNNKEL (reference sequence). This CDR3 has 15 residues. V was pared by 6 bases and J by 1 base, with 2 bases of the junction left unmatched. In DNA, the CDR3 is TGTGCCAGCAGGAGGACTAGCGGGAACACCGGGGAGCTGTTTTTT. Protein: CASRRTSGNTGELFF.

Details on this clonotype: Because it lacks the conserved phenylalanine or tryptophan at the end, this CDR3 is likely a read error. This chain joins TRBV19 and TRBJ1-2; 9 nucleotides agree with TRBD1. J was trimmed by 7 bases and V by 3 bases; bases with no gene match: 9. CDR1 is LNHDA, CDR2 SQIVND, per germline (reference sequence). The CDR3 sequence is 15 residues long. The CDR3: CASSISVTGGGGYTV. In DNA, the CDR3 is TGTGCCAGTAGTATCTCCGTTACAGGGGGCGGTGGCTACACCGTC.

This clonotype was observed at least ten times. The CDR3: CASSPWTSGRISTDTQYF. For the CDR3, the DNA is TGCGCCAGCAGCCCATGGACTAGCGGGAGAATTTCGACAGATACGCAGTATTTT. The chain couples TRBV4-3 to TRBJ2-3, with 13 bases aligning to TRBD2. The trim removed 4 bases at V and 3 bases at J, leaving 10 bases unmatched. Germline V CDR1 and CDR2: LGHNA, YSLEER. The CDR3 loop spans 18 amino acids.

This clonotype was seen just once. Relative to the germline gene, one junction end is altered; a read error may explain this. The chain has TRBV27 and TRBJ2-7; D not certain. This CDR3 is 14 amino acids long. CDR1 is MNHEY and CDR2 is SMNVEV in the germline V gene (reference sequence). For the CDR3, the DNA is TGTGCCAGCAATTTAGGACCACTCCCGAGGGAGCAGTACTTC. Protein: CASNLGPLPREQYF.

Regarding this clonotype: A read error may produce the germline difference seen at one junction end. The rearrangement links TRBV6-5 to TRBJ2-1; perhaps TRBD1 as D (6 bases). This CDR3 is built from 15 residues. The germline CDR1 and CDR2 sequences are MNHEY and SVGAGI. CDR3 loop: CANSGQLSSYDEQFF. The CDR3 DNA follows: TGTGCCAACAGTGGACAGCTCAGCTCCTACGATGAGCAGTTCTTC.

This clonotype was picked up many times. J is TRBJ1-1 and V is TRBV19, with 7 positions matching TRBD1. With 3 bases clipped from V and 1 base from J, the junction kept 2 bases outside the gene matches. Germline V gene data show CDR1 as LNHDA and CDR2 as SQIVND (reference sequence). The CDR3 totals 14 residues. The CDR3: CASSMKGANTEAFF. The CDR3 DNA reads TGTGCCAGTAGTATGAAGGGGGCGAACACTGAAGCTTTCTTT.

This clonotype was observed at least ten times. This sequence joins TRBV6-5 and TRBJ1-1; D uncertain. CDR1 and CDR2 from the germline V gene are MNHEY and SVGAGI. CDR3 length: 16 residues. V was shortened by 2 bases and J by 1 base, with 14 bases between the two germline ends. The chain's CDR3 is CASSYRVPASNTEAFF. CDR3 bases: TGTGCCAGCAGTTACCGTGTTCCAGCCTCGAACACTGAAGCTTTCTTT.

This clonotype turned up a few times. The CDR3 protein is CASSLVQTGRTNYGYTF. In DNA, the CDR3 is TGTGCCAGCAGTTTAGTACAGACAGGGAGGACTAACTATGGCTACACCTTC. V gene TRBV12-3 or TRBV12-4 combines with J gene TRBJ1-2; 7 bases align to TRBD1. Trimming cost V 1 base and J 0 bases; bases outside gene matches: 8. This CDR3 spans 17 amino acids.

Worth noting for this clonotype: A much larger clone lies one base from this, so it may be a read error. This chain connects TRBV7-9 to TRBJ1-1; the D gene is possibly TRBD1 (6 bases). This CDR3 contains 14 residues. V was trimmed by 7 bases and J by 7 bases, leaving 19 bases between them. Germline V CDR1 and CDR2: SEHNR, FQNEAQ (reference sequence). CDR3 bases: TGTGCCAGCATCGTGGTTGGAGGGGACAATGAAGCTTTCTTT. This gives the protein CASIVVGGDNEAFF.

This clonotype was picked up many times. The genes are TRBV20-1 and TRBJ1-1; possible D gene TRBD1, 6 bases. Germline V gene lookup returns CDR1 DFQATT and CDR2 SNEGSKA (reference sequence). V was clipped by 0 bases and J by 4 bases, with 15 bases between them. CDR3 length: 15 amino acids. This chain's CDR3 is CSARDRGGAGTEAFF. The CDR3 DNA reads as TGCAGTGCTAGAGATCGGGGGGGGGCGGGCACTGAAGCTTTCTTT.